These T cell receptor beta chains were read from a single sample in a study of shared clonotypes between healthy human individuals. Generated by immunoSEQ multiplex PCR, the TCRdb table keeps only in-frame clones and is missing some. The sample includes about 1.5 million clones, approximately 98% of them seen just once. Sequencing was done on a sample of naive CD4+ T cells sorted from blood. The receptors stem from a young man in good health. Both conserved end residues are part of each CDR3. A D gene is named only where the DNA matches it firmly. Size is stated for part of the rows, as once, few or many counts, or as a class when the clone is expanded.

j_call	v_call	cdr3_length	clone_size	d_call	cdr3_aa	cdr3_nt
TRBJ2-5	TRBV4-1	12	once	NA	CASSLDPGLQYF	TGCGCCAGCAGCTTAGACCCGGGACTCCAGTACTTC
TRBJ2-4	TRBV2	17	once	TRBD1	CASRAGTEMVAKNIQYF	TGTGCCAGCAGGGCCGGGACAGAGATGGTAGCCAAAAACATTCAGTACTTC
TRBJ1-2	TRBV5-4	14	NA	TRBD1	CASSSDRTNYGYTF	TGTGCCAGCAGCTCGGACAGGACTAACTATGGCTACACCTTC
TRBJ2-2	TRBV4-1	15	NA	NA	CASSRGTSWAGELFF	TGCGCCAGCAGCCGCGGTACTAGTTGGGCCGGGGAGCTGTTTTTT
TRBJ2-5	TRBV9	14	NA	NA	CASSVGGLRETQYF	TGTGCCAGCAGCGTAGGAGGACTCCGCGAGACCCAGTACTTC
TRBJ2-1	TRBV11-2	17	NA	TRBD2	CASSLDPSGSSYNEQFF	TGTGCCAGCAGCTTGGACCCTAGCGGGAGCTCCTACAATGAGCAGTTCTTC
TRBJ2-5	TRBV18	14	NA	NA	CASSPQGYQETQYF	TGTGCCAGCTCACCACAAGGGTACCAAGAGACCCAGTACTTC
TRBJ1-1	TRBV4-2	16	NA	TRBD1	CASSQDFRQGMYEAFF	TGTGCCAGCAGCCAAGACTTTAGACAGGGGATGTATGAAGCTTTCTTT
TRBJ2-7	TRBV7-8	14	NA	TRBD1	CASSETGVPYEQYF	TGTGCCAGCAGCGAAACAGGGGTTCCCTACGAGCAGTACTTC
TRBJ2-7	TRBV14	16	NA	TRBD2	CASSLWTSGSSYEQYF	TGTGCCAGCAGCCTTTGGACTAGCGGTAGCTCCTACGAGCAGTACTTC
TRBJ2-7	TRBV27	12	NA	NA	CASSNNSYEQYF	TGTGCCAGCAGCAATAACTCCTACGAGCAGTACTTC
TRBJ2-1	TRBV7-9	12	NA	NA	CASSFLGNEQFF	TGTGCCAGCAGCTTCTTGGGCAATGAGCAGTTCTTC
TRBJ1-2	TRBV19	18	NA	NA	CASTPYSAGGALLYGYTF	TGTGCCAGTACTCCATATTCGGCCGGAGGGGCGCTCCTCTATGGCTACACCTTC
TRBJ2-7	TRBV2	12	NA	NA	CASSGASGWQYF	TGTGCCAGCAGTGGGGCCAGCGGATGGCAGTACTTC
TRBJ2-5	TRBV7-8	14	once	NA	CASSPTVFQETQYF	TGTGCCAGCAGCCCAACGGTCTTCCAAGAGACCCAGTACTTC